The entry that follows covers one T cell receptor (beta chain) sequence. What it binds is unknown. Libraries were prepared by immunoSEQ multiplex PCR; TCRdb keeps only in-frame clonotypes and omits some of them. The top ten clones hold about 0.35% of a sample with fewer than 1.8 million clones, about 98.5% of them seen once. CDR1 is LNHDA and CDR2 is SQIVND in the germline V gene (reference sequence). The CDR3 is 15 residues long. V gave up 8 bases and J gave up 7 bases; unmatched junction bases: 12. The sample comes from a study of shared clonotypes between healthy human individuals. Study outcomes and limitations: The authors expected sequencing depth to affect clonotype sharing among donors. Donor scarcity curtailed the genetic and exposure-history diversity represented herein.

The source material was naive CD4+ T cells sorted from blood. Documented subset: CD45RA+ positively selected. The origin of this receptor is a man aged 30 to 45 in good health. This chain connects TRBV19 to TRBJ2-7; 12 bases agree with TRBD2. CDR3 in amino acids: CASGFTSGRFEEQYF. The CDR3 nucleotides are TGTGCCAGTGGCTTTACTAGCGGGAGGTTTGAAGAGCAGTACTTC.